This TCR beta chain was captured by sequencing in a study of cytomegalovirus exposure and HLA in healthy donors (dated by TCRdb to about 2017). As for the study more broadly: The 666 repertoires of the first cohort and the 110 or so validation repertoires were produced on the same platform, according to a later analysis. The study was designed to test whether signatures of past pathogen exposure could be identified by cataloging public T cell receptors. A separate validation cohort of roughly 120 different subjects was used in addition to the roughly 670-subject first cohort. High-throughput TCR immunosequencing, statistical association of individual TCRs with disease status, and machine learning were combined to predict cytomegalovirus infection status. Study-level results and caveats: Three of the identified cytomegalovirus-associated TCR beta chains were confirmed in vitro to be specific for cytomegalovirus antigens. In both the original and validation cohorts, the classifier was reported to diagnose cytomegalovirus status with high specificity and sensitivity. According to the authors, the approach could potentially be generalized to other disease states and immunological phenotypes. Most TCR sequences were observed very rarely across donors, whereas some public TCRs were present in many individuals. The validation cohort had no HLA typing available for a later analysis, so co-occurrence within that cohort was assessed over all 120 or so repertoires. The study listed 170 or so TCR beta chains as associated with cytomegalovirus. Subsequent analysis determined that TCRs grouped into clusters in the first cohort also showed a tendency toward co-occurrence across the roughly 110 validation repertoires, and approximately 93% of cluster scores exceeded 0.

Remarks on this clone: The clone's antigen remains unknown. Within one base of it there is no much larger clone, and no base qualities were kept.

The donors belonged to the validation cohort of about 110 subjects, which was separate from the roughly 670-subject first cohort. The protocol used for the library was the immunoSEQ multiplex PCR assay. On the authors' methods: A statistical classification framework was built for diagnosing cytomegalovirus status from the catalog of TCR beta chain sequences. TCRdb holds this immuneACCESS table with in-frame rearrangements only. Some clones are missing; in checked studies, unresolved V genes explain under half, and the rest has no known cause. D and trimming were read from the DNA, whereas the V and J calls and clone size are those reported in that table. Across this sample there are nearly 200,000 clones, with about 79% seen only once. In total, the top ten clones hold over 10% of the sample. The CDR3 covers 13 residues, taking in both the cysteine and the phenylalanine. Only the CDR3 part of the read is kept: 39 bases, read in frame from the first base. CDR1 and CDR2 are read off the germline V gene as MNHNS and SASEGT. V and J are truncated by 2 bases and 9 bases respectively, leaving an intervening sequence of 13 bases.

This receptor was obtained from a woman between 25 and 40 years old in good health and CMV-seropositive. Recombination connected TRBV6-1 to TRBJ1-2, with the D gene too uncertain to name. Sequencing was performed on PBMCs. CDR3 region: CASSESSGFRYTF. The base sequence is TGTGCCAGCAGTGAAAGTTCCGGTTTCCGCTACACCTTC.